One and the same sample provided the 22 T cell receptor beta chains below, sequenced in a study of blood T cell repertoires in COVID-19. TCRdb's copy holds only in-frame clones and misses some; the assay was immunoSEQ multiplex PCR. This table has 490,000 or so clones, approximately 86% appearing once. Sequencing was done on a sample of PBMCs or T cells enriched from blood (not recorded which). Receptor source: an older woman who had recovered from COVID-19.

The gene calls are TRBV5-4 and TRBJ1-1; unclear D gene. Germline CDR1 and CDR2: SGHNT and YYREEE (reference sequence). The CDR3 spans 13 residues. Trimming removed 0 bases at V and 0 bases at J, with 3 bases between. As DNA, the CDR3 is TGTGCCAGCAGCTTGGCTCTGAACACTGAAGCTTTCTTT. This sequence encodes CASSLALNTEAFF.

The V gene is TRBV5-4, the J gene TRBJ1-2; D gene unclear. The V end was cut by 4 bases, the J end by 6 bases, with 19 bases between. Germline V lookup: CDR1 SGHNT, CDR2 YYREEE (reference sequence). This CDR3 contains 15 residues. The CDR3 nucleotides read TGTGCCAGCAGCCGAGACCCGGGAATTAGCAATGGCTACACCTTC. Residues: CASSRDPGISNGYTF.

The chain employs TRBV7-2 and TRBJ2-3; possible D gene TRBD2, 6 bases. V lost 2 bases to trimming and J lost 0 bases, with 12 bases between them. Germline CDR1 is SGHTA and CDR2 is FQGNSA. The CDR3 runs to 16 residues. As DNA, the CDR3 is TGTGCCAGCAGCTTACAAGGACTACCTAGCACAGATACGCAGTATTTT. This translates into CASSLQGLPSTDTQYF.

This chain joins TRBV5-1 and TRBJ1-2; TRBD1 aligns across 9 bases. The CDR3 totals 14 residues. V was clipped by 4 bases and J by 4 bases; unmatched bases: 5. Germline V lookup: CDR1 SGHRS, CDR2 YFSETQ. In DNA, the CDR3 is TGCGCCAGCAGCCCGGACAGGGGAGGCTATGGCTACACCTTC. It is translated as CASSPDRGGYGYTF.

The chain is built from TRBV3-1 (or the pseudogene TRBV3-2) and TRBJ2-1, with 11 bases that match TRBD2. This CDR3 region has 15 residues. Germline V lookup: CDR1 LGHDT, CDR2 YNNKEL (reference sequence). Trimming removed 4 bases from V and 4 bases from J; junction bases left unmatched: 3. DNA of the CDR3: TGTGCCAGCAGCCGGGGACTAGCGGTTTACAATGAGCAGTTCTTC. This translates into CASSRGLAVYNEQFF.

CDR3 in amino acids: CASSLRGEAFF. DNA for the CDR3: TGTGCCAGCAGTTTGCGGGGTGAAGCTTTCTTT. This sequence joins TRBV28 and TRBJ1-1; D uncertain. CDR1 is MDHEN, CDR2 SYDVKM, per germline. CDR3 length equals 11 residues. V gave up 3 bases and J gave up 7 bases, with 6 bases separating them.

The chain carries TRBV12-5 and TRBJ1-2, with D possibly being TRBD1 (6 bases). The CDR3 runs 16 residues. Deletions cut 1 base from V and 1 base from J, with 13 bases between. Germline V gene lookup returns CDR1 LGHNT and CDR2 FRNRAP. The CDR3 nucleotides are TGTGCTAGTGGTTTGGGCTTGGACAGTCGTAACTATGGCTACACCTTC. Protein product: CASGLGLDSRNYGYTF.

The gene calls are TRBV11-3 and TRBJ1-5; D gene unclear. CDR1 is SGHNT, CDR2 YENEEA, per germline. V was clipped by 5 bases and J by 0 bases, with 17 bases between them. The CDR3 is made up of 17 amino acids. The CDR3 DNA sequence: TGTGCCAGCAGCCTAAATAAGACATCCTATAGCAATCAGCCCCAGCATTTT. Its translation: CASSLNKTSYSNQPQHF.

The rearrangement links TRBV7-7 to TRBJ1-4; D possibly corresponds to TRBD1 (6 bases). CDR1 SSHAT and CDR2 FNYEAQ come from the germline V gene (reference sequence). This CDR3 is 15 amino acids long. Trimming shortened V by 2 bases and J by 8 bases, and 15 bases separated the two germline ends. CDR3 amino acids: CASSLTGQTAEKLFF. Written as DNA, the CDR3 is TGTGCCAGCAGCTTAACGGGACAAACCGCCGAAAAACTGTTTTTT.

This sequence joins TRBV11-3 and TRBJ1-5; no definite D call. Germline V CDR1 and CDR2: SGHNT, YENEEA. V lost 7 bases, J lost 5 bases, and 3 bases lay in between. There are 10 residues in the CDR3. The CDR3 sequence: CASTYQPQHF. In DNA, the CDR3 is TGTGCCAGCACCTATCAGCCCCAGCATTTT.

The V and J genes are TRBV13 and TRBJ1-2; 9 positions agree with TRBD1. There are 13 residues in the CDR3. J lost 3 bases, V lost 6 bases, and 2 bases had no gene match. Germline lookup yields CDR1 PRHDT and CDR2 FYEKMQ (reference sequence). CDR3 DNA sequence: TGTGCCAGCAGAGGGACAGGGTACTATGGCTACACCTTC. Amino acids: CASRGTGYYGYTF.

The gene calls are TRBV9 and TRBJ1-5, with a weak D call TRBD1 (6 bases). The CDR3 is 14 residues long. V gave up 2 bases and J gave up 6 bases, with 12 bases separating them. Germline CDR1 SGDLS, CDR2 YYNGEE. CDR3 in DNA: TGTGCCAGCAGCGTTGGGGGGGGCGGTCAGCCCCAGCATTTT. It specifies CASSVGGGGQPQHF.

The chain couples TRBV19 to TRBJ1-6, with D tentatively TRBD1 (6 bases). The V end lost 2 bases, the J end lost 9 bases, and 11 bases lay between the germline ends. Per the germline V gene, CDR1 is LNHDA and CDR2 is SQIVND (reference sequence). The CDR3 covers 14 residues. This CDR3 reads CASSIQQGPSPLHF. The CDR3 DNA sequence: TGTGCCAGTAGTATACAACAGGGACCTTCACCCCTCCACTTT.

This chain links TRBV5-5 with TRBJ2-7; maybe TRBD1 (6 bases). The V gene's germline CDR1 is SGHKS and CDR2 YYEKEE (reference sequence). V gave up 0 bases and J gave up 0 bases, with 7 bases separating them. This CDR3 spans 14 amino acids. CDR3 in amino acids: CASSLGQDSYEQYV. The CDR3 region has the DNA TGTGCCAGCAGCTTGGGACAGGACTCCTACGAGCAGTACGTC.

The chain recombines TRBV2 with TRBJ2-5, with TRBD1 as a possible D gene (8 bases). Trimming took off 7 bases at V and 5 bases at J, with 14 bases between the two ends. Germline V lookup: CDR1 SNHLY, CDR2 FYNNEI. CDR3 length: 13 amino acids. This CDR3 reads CASTGQGGETQYF. The CDR3 DNA reads as TGTGCCAGCACCGGACAGGGAGGGGAGACCCAGTACTTC.

The V and J genes are TRBV5-1 and TRBJ1-1; TRBD1 is a possible D gene (5 bases). The V end lost 0 bases, the J end lost 5 bases, and 14 bases lay between the germline ends. Germline CDR1 and CDR2: SGHRS and YFSETQ. CDR3 length equals 15 residues. The CDR3 protein is CASSLAGIGGTEAFF. CDR3 nucleotide sequence: TGCGCCAGCAGCTTGGCCGGGATCGGGGGAACTGAAGCTTTCTTT.

This sequence joins TRBV29-1 and TRBJ2-1; D gene uncertain. Germline assignment: CDR1 SQVTM and CDR2 ANQGSEA. Trimming cost V 7 bases and J 0 bases, with 13 bases left between them. The length of the CDR3 is 14 residues. The CDR3 nucleotides are TGCAGCGGTACCCTACCGAGCTCCTACAATGAGCAGTTCTTC. Translation gives CSGTLPSSYNEQFF.

The table lists this clone with a count of one. The V gene is TRBV6-4, the J gene TRBJ1-4; tentative D call: TRBD1 (5 bases). The CDR3 covers 15 residues. The V gene lost 7 bases and the J gene lost 3 bases, with 15 bases spanning the gap. Looked up from germline, CDR1 is MRHNA and CDR2 is SNTAGT. This chain's CDR3 is CASIFDRLPNEKLFF. The CDR3 region has the DNA TGTGCCAGCATCTTCGACAGACTTCCTAATGAAAAACTGTTTTTT.

Comment on this clone: The same CDR3 is also encoded by other DNA sequences in this sample. The CDR3 protein is CATSDSAGANTGELFF. CDR3 DNA: TGTGCCACCAGTGATTCTGCAGGGGCCAACACCGGGGAGCTGTTTTTT. The V call is TRBV24-1, the J call TRBJ2-2; TRBD1 is a possible D gene (6 bases). The CDR3 has 16 residues. Germline CDR1 is KGHDR and CDR2 is SFDVKD. V was shortened by 2 bases and J by 2 bases, with 11 bases between the two germline ends.

This chain uses TRBV5-1 with TRBJ2-1; the match to TRBD1 covers 9 bases. CDR3 length: 15 residues. The V and J ends lost 4 bases and 8 bases, in that order; junction bases with no gene match: 10. In germline, CDR1 is SGHRS, CDR2 YFSETQ. For the CDR3, the DNA is TGCGCCAGCAGCCTGGGCGGGACAGGGTGGTATGAGCAGTTCTTC. Translation gives CASSLGGTGWYEQFF.

V and J are TRBV24-1 and TRBJ2-3, with 9 bases that match TRBD2. J lost 6 bases, V lost 3 bases, and 15 bases had no gene match. The CDR3 is 18 amino acids. Germline lookup yields CDR1 KGHDR and CDR2 SFDVKD. CDR3 residues: CATSDPAGGRGFVDTQYF. In DNA, the CDR3 is TGTGCCACCAGTGATCCAGCGGGGGGTCGGGGGTTTGTTGATACGCAGTATTTT.

The rearrangement joins TRBV5-1 to TRBJ2-6; 10 bases line up with TRBD1. This CDR3 contains 20 residues. Germline CDR1 and CDR2: SGHRS and YFSETQ. V was clipped by 4 bases and J by 1 base; unmatched bases: 14. The CDR3 sequence: CASSKHSPGTGESGANVLTF. The CDR3 DNA is TGCGCCAGCAGCAAACATTCCCCCGGGACAGGGGAATCTGGGGCCAACGTCCTGACTTTC. The complete variable domain, with remaining parts taken from reference TRBV5-1 and TRBJ2-6, reads KAGVTQTPRYLIKTRGQQVTLSCSPISGHRSVSWYQQTPGQGLQFLFEYFSETQRNKGNFPGRFSGRQFSNSRSEMNVSTLELGDSALYLCASSKHSPGTGESGANVLTFGAGSRLTVL.